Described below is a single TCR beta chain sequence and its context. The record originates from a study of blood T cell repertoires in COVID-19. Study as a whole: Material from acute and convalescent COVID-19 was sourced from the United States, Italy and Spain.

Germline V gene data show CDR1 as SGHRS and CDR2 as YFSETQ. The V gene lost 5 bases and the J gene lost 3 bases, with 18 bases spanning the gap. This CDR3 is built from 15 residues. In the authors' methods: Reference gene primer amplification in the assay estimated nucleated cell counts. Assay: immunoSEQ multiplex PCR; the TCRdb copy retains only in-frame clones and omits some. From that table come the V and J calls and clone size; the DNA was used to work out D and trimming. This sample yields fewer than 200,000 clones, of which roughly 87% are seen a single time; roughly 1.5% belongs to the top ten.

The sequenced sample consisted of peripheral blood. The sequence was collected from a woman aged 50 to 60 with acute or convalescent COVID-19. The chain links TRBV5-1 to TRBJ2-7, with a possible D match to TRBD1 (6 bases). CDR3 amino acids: CASRRTDSLIYEQYF. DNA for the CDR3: TGCGCCAGCAGACGCACGGACAGCCTTATCTACGAGCAGTACTTC.